The 18 T cell receptor beta chains below come from one sample, sequenced in a study of resident and recirculating memory T cells in vitiligo listed by TCRdb under 2018. Libraries were constructed by the immunoSEQ multiplex PCR assay. TCRdb retrieved this table from immuneACCESS and kept in-frame rearrangements only. Not all clones are present; in checked studies, unresolved V genes account for under half, and no reason is known for the remainder. The sample data list around 70,000 clones, and 91% of these were observed just once. The ten largest clones represent less than 5.5% of the sample. The specimen sequenced was blood. Receptors were obtained from a male donor with vitiligo.

The V call is TRBV6-1, the J call TRBJ1-1, with D perhaps matching TRBD1 (5 bases). Germline V lookup: CDR1 MNHNS, CDR2 SASEGT. V was pared by 3 bases and J by 3 bases, with 11 bases between. The length of the CDR3 is 14 residues. CDR3 amino acids: CASSEFWGDTEAFF. The CDR3 bases are TGTGCCAGCAGTGAGTTTTGGGGGGACACTGAAGCTTTCTTT.

The chain joins TRBV2 to TRBJ2-5; 12 positions match TRBD2. The V gene end was trimmed by 6 bases and the J gene end by 6 bases; junction bases not matched to a gene: 5. CDR3 size: 14 residues. CDR1 SNHLY and CDR2 FYNNEI come from the germline V gene. The CDR3, as DNA: TGTGCCAGCAGACTAGCGGGGGGAACGAAGACCCAGTACTTC. Translating gives CASRLAGGTKTQYF.

The chain uses TRBV4-3 and TRBJ1-3; D is ambiguous. Trimming removed 0 bases at V and 0 bases at J, with 15 bases between. The CDR3 covers 18 residues. Germline-derived CDR1 and CDR2 are LGHNA and YSLEER. CDR3 sequence (DNA): TGCGCCAGCAGCCAAGATCGAAGCGGACTCCTCTCTGGAAACACCATATATTTT. Its translation is CASSQDRSGLLSGNTIYF.

V is TRBV25-1 and J is TRBJ1-1; D not certain. The V and J ends lost 5 bases and 1 base respectively, with 8 bases between them. CDR1 MGHDK and CDR2 SYGVNS come from the germline V gene. The CDR3 covers 13 residues. The CDR3 spells CASSLSGNTEAFF. The CDR3, as DNA: TGTGCCAGCAGTCTTTCGGGGAACACTGAAGCTTTCTTT.

This clone was detected only once. The chain is built from TRBV7-8 and TRBJ1-2, with a weak D call TRBD1 (5 bases). The CDR3 covers 13 residues. Germline V gives CDR1 SGHVS, CDR2 FQNEAQ. Trimming removed 5 bases at V and 6 bases at J, with 13 bases between. The CDR3 is CASSPRTTDGYTF. The CDR3 coding sequence is TGTGCCAGCAGCCCTCGGACAACAGATGGCTACACCTTC. Variable domain in full (rest from reference TRBV7-8 and TRBJ1-2): GAGVSQSPRYKVAKRGQDVALRCDPISGHVSLFWYQQALGQGPEFLTYFQNEAQLDKSGLPSDRFFAERPEGSVSTLKIQRTQQEDSAVYLCASSPRTTDGYTFGSGTRLTVV.

This chain uses TRBV7-9 with TRBJ1-2; the match to TRBD1 covers 7 bases. The CDR3 is 14 residues long. V was pared by 1 base and J by 8 bases, with 7 bases of the junction left unmatched. Germline CDR1 SEHNR, CDR2 FQNEAQ (reference sequence). CDR3 residues: CASSLGDSRGGYTF. The CDR3 nucleotides are TGTGCCAGCAGCTTAGGGGACAGCCGAGGGGGCTACACCTTC.

The chain couples TRBV18 to TRBJ1-1, with 9 bases lining up with TRBD1. The J segment lost 4 bases and the V segment lost 3 bases, leaving 6 bases of the junction unmatched. Germline CDR1 reads KGHSH; CDR2 reads LQKENI. This CDR3 has 15 amino acids. The CDR3 nucleotides read TGTGCCAGCTCACCCCAACAGGGGGCAGGCACTGAAGCTTTCTTT. It specifies CASSPQQGAGTEAFF.

This chain connects TRBV4-3 to TRBJ1-2; D gene uncertain. Germline V gene lookup returns CDR1 LGHNA and CDR2 YSLEER. Trimming removed 1 base from V and 5 bases from J, with 17 bases in between. The CDR3 loop spans 16 amino acids. The CDR3 region is CASSQVGSSDYYGYTF. As DNA, the CDR3 is TGCGCCAGCAGCCAAGTGGGTAGTTCGGACTATTATGGCTACACCTTC.

V gene TRBV5-4 combines with J gene TRBJ2-7, with 8 bases aligning to TRBD1. Germline V lookup: CDR1 SGHNT, CDR2 YYREEE (reference sequence). There are 15 residues in the CDR3. The trim removed 3 bases at V and 1 base at J, leaving 6 bases unmatched. The CDR3 DNA follows: TGTGCCAGCAGCTGGTCCGGGACAGGATCCTACGAGCAGTACTTC. It translates to CASSWSGTGSYEQYF.

J is TRBJ2-5 and V is TRBV7-9; D is perhaps TRBD1 (6 bases). Deletions cut 5 bases from V and 1 base from J, with 26 bases between. This CDR3 is built from 19 residues. The V gene's germline CDR1 is SEHNR and CDR2 FQNEAQ (reference sequence). CDR3 coding DNA: TGTGCCAGCAGCATCCTCCTCACAGGGACCACCCTCGTCCAAGAGACCCAGTACTTC. Translation gives CASSILLTGTTLVQETQYF.

This clone is a singleton in its sample. The chain joins TRBV7-8 to TRBJ1-5; the match to TRBD1 covers 12 bases. Germline CDR1 reads SGHVS; CDR2 reads FQNEAQ. The CDR3 totals 19 residues. V lost 5 bases, J lost 0 bases, and 11 bases stayed unmatched. CDR3: CASSPVPGQGAYSNQPQHF. CDR3 DNA sequence: TGTGCCAGCAGCCCAGTGCCGGGACAGGGGGCCTATAGCAATCAGCCCCAGCATTTT.

This clone was picked up a small number of times. The V gene is TRBV14, the J gene TRBJ2-7; D is undetermined. The CDR3 contains 14 residues. Deletions cut 3 bases from V and 2 bases from J, with 11 bases between. Germline-derived CDR1 and CDR2 are SGHDN and FVKESK. The CDR3 here is CASSHRVFPYEQYF. CDR3 DNA sequence: TGTGCCAGCAGCCATCGAGTGTTCCCCTACGAGCAGTACTTC.

The chain has TRBV9 and TRBJ1-2, with 8 bases that match TRBD1. V lost 0 bases and J lost 0; bases outside the gene matches: 7. Germline CDR1 SGDLS, CDR2 YYNGEE. There are 17 residues in the CDR3. The CDR3 spells CASSVGTGLYPNYGYTF. CDR3 DNA sequence: TGTGCCAGCAGCGTAGGGACAGGGCTCTATCCTAACTATGGCTACACCTTC.

The chain employs TRBV28 and TRBJ2-7; 7 bases are shared with TRBD2. CDR3 length: 13 amino acids. V shed 4 bases and J 2 bases; nucleotides not matched to a gene: 2. Germline CDR1 and CDR2: MDHEN and SYDVKM. CDR3 coding DNA: TGTGCCAGCAGTTCAACTAGCGCCTACGAGCAGTACTTC. Its translation is CASSSTSAYEQYF.

CDR3 residues: CASSHDRAVGYTF. In DNA form, the CDR3 reads TGTGCCAGTAGCCATGACAGGGCTGTTGGCTACACCTTC. The J gene is TRBJ1-2, the V gene TRBV19; the match to TRBD1 covers 7 bases. V lost 6 bases and J lost 7; bases outside the gene matches: 8. Germline V CDR1 and CDR2: LNHDA, SQIVND (reference sequence). The CDR3 loop spans 13 amino acids. Full variable domain (missing parts from reference TRBV19 and TRBJ1-2): DGGITQSPKYLFRKEGQNVTLSCEQNLNHDAMYWYRQDPGQGLRLIYYSQIVNDFQKGDIAEGYSVSREKKESFPLTVTSAQKNPTAFYLCASSHDRAVGYTFGSGTRLTVV.

V and J are TRBV4-3 and TRBJ2-3, with D possibly TRBD2 on 5 matching bases. The V gene lost 4 bases and the J gene lost 0 bases, with 5 bases spanning the gap. Looked up from germline, CDR1 is LGHNA and CDR2 is YSLEER. The CDR3 length is 13 residues. In DNA, the CDR3 is TGCGCCAGCAGCCTAGCGAGCACAGATACGCAGTATTTT. Its translation is CASSLASTDTQYF.

V is TRBV5-1 and J is TRBJ2-7; D gene unclear. Looked up from germline, CDR1 is SGHRS and CDR2 is YFSETQ. The CDR3 has 13 amino acids. The V and J ends lost 0 bases and 1 base respectively, with 5 bases between them. The CDR3 sequence: CASSLAPSYEQYF. CDR3 sequence (DNA): TGCGCCAGCAGCTTGGCCCCTTCCTACGAGCAGTACTTC.

The rearrangement uses TRBV5-1 and TRBJ1-2, with a tentative D call TRBD1 (6 bases). Trimming took 0 bases from V and 4 from J, leaving 10 bases between them. The CDR3 runs 14 residues. Germline V gives CDR1 SGHRS, CDR2 YFSETQ. The CDR3 spells CASSLEGEGYGYTF. In nucleotides, the CDR3 is TGCGCCAGCAGCTTGGAGGGGGAGGGCTATGGCTACACCTTC.